This TCR beta chain was identified during a study of cytomegalovirus exposure and HLA in healthy donors. In the PCR, 60 Vbeta and 13 Jbeta primers were used. The protocol was immunoSEQ multiplex PCR, while the TCRdb copy is restricted to in-frame clones and leaves out a portion. The sample includes just under 70,000 clones, approximately 80% of them seen just once. J lost 1 base, V lost 1 base, and 0 bases had no gene match. CDR1 and CDR2 (germline): SGHVS, FNYEAQ. The CDR3 contains 14 residues. This receptor was taken from a human donor in good health. The sample taken for sequencing was PBMCs. The genes are TRBV7-6 and TRBJ1-1; 7 nucleotides agree with TRBD1. CDR3: CASSLGQGNTEAFF. The CDR3 DNA sequence: TGTGCCAGCAGCTTAGGACAGGGGAACACTGAAGCTTTCTTT.